These 27 T cell receptor beta chains were sequenced from one sample in a study of vaccination effects on CD4 cells after COVID-19. Their antigen targets remain unknown. The data were produced by immunoSEQ multiplex PCR, yet TCRdb's version contains in-frame clones alone and is incomplete. The table records approximately 38,000 clones, around 78% of them present only once. Antigen-specific CD4+ T cells expanded by the ViraFEST assay with viral peptide pools were then sequenced. Isolating CD4+ T cells followed approximately 11 days of culture. This individual tested PCR-positive for SARS-CoV-2 infection between March and December 2020. The sequencing used CD4+ T cells from PBMCs cultured with a peptide pool, collected before COVID-19 vaccination. The receptors were gathered from a human donor who had a prior SARS-CoV-2 infection.

The chain links TRBV2 to TRBJ2-5; a weak D match, TRBD2 (7 bases). V lost 6 bases, J lost 1 base, and 18 bases lay in between. CDR3 size: 16 residues. Germline lookup yields CDR1 SNHLY and CDR2 FYNNEI. DNA of the CDR3: TGTGCCAGCAGGAAGGGGGGAGGGGGGTCCCAAGAGACCCAGTACTTC. As protein: CASRKGGGGSQETQYF.

The chain is built from TRBV5-1 and TRBJ2-2, with D perhaps being TRBD1 or TRBD2 (6 bases each). The CDR3 is made up of 16 amino acids. V was cut by 6 bases and J by 1 base, with 16 bases left in between. From germline, CDR1 is SGHRS and CDR2 YFSETQ. CDR3 sequence reads: CASTPGAVMNTGELFF. In nucleotides, the CDR3 is TGCGCCAGCACCCCGGGGGCGGTTATGAACACCGGGGAGCTGTTTTTT. Full variable domain (remainder filled in from reference TRBV5-1 and TRBJ2-2): KAGVTQTPRYLIKTRGQQVTLSCSPISGHRSVSWYQQTPGQGLQFLFEYFSETQRNKGNFPGRFSGRQFSNSRSEMNVSTLELGDSALYLCASTPGAVMNTGELFFGEGSRLTVL.

The chain joins TRBV5-1 to TRBJ1-4, with D possibly TRBD1 on 6 matching bases. Germline assignment: CDR1 SGHRS and CDR2 YFSETQ. The CDR3 loop spans 16 amino acids. Trimming removed 3 bases from V and 7 bases from J, with 19 bases in between. In DNA, the CDR3 is TGCGCCAGCAGCTCCCAGGGAGGGGGGTTTGGTGAAAAACTGTTTTTT. Translating it yields CASSSQGGGFGEKLFF.

In nucleotides, the CDR3 is TGTGCCAGCAGTTATCTGGGCGGGAACACTGAAGCTTTCTTT. It encodes CASSYLGGNTEAFF. The V gene is TRBV6-6, the J gene TRBJ1-1; D remains ambiguous. Trimming stripped 3 bases from V and 1 base from J, with 9 bases between. CDR3 size: 14 residues. Germline values: CDR1 MNHNY, CDR2 SVGAGI (reference sequence).

This clone has just one count. The chain employs TRBV9 and TRBJ2-7; a possible D gene is TRBD2 (5 bases). This CDR3 spans 17 amino acids. Trimming removed 0 bases at V and 0 bases at J, with 16 bases between. CDR1 is SGDLS, CDR2 YYNGEE, per germline. The CDR3 reads CASSVEAVPRDSYEQYF. CDR3 nucleotides: TGTGCCAGCAGCGTAGAGGCGGTTCCGAGGGACTCCTACGAGCAGTACTTC.

V gene TRBV7-2 combines with J gene TRBJ1-2; TRBD1 might be the D (5 bases). Germline loops: CDR1 SGHTA, CDR2 FQGNSA. This CDR3 contains 16 residues. V shed 2 bases and J shed 4 bases, with 17 bases lying between them. CDR3 sequence reads: CASSLTSVGGPYGYTF. The CDR3 DNA reads TGTGCCAGCAGCTTAACCAGTGTTGGGGGACCCTATGGCTACACCTTC.

The rearrangement uses TRBV30 and TRBJ2-3, with 11 bases matching TRBD2. This CDR3 region has 15 residues. From germline, CDR1 is GTSNPN and CDR2 SVGIG (reference sequence). V dropped 2 bases and J dropped 5; count of bases not matched to a gene: 6. In nucleotides, the CDR3 is TGTGCCTGGAGTATTAGCGGGGGGGCGGGAGATACGCAGTATTTT. It yields the protein CAWSISGGAGDTQYF.

This chain connects TRBV27 to TRBJ2-1, with D possibly being TRBD2 (6 bases). This CDR3 has 15 residues. Between the trimmed V and J ends, which lost 6 bases and 5 bases, there was a span of 17 bases. CDR1 MNHEY and CDR2 SMNVEV come from the germline V gene (reference sequence). The CDR3 reads CASSPLGGVHNEQFF. CDR3 sequence (DNA): TGTGCCAGCAGCCCTCTGGGCGGGGTTCACAATGAGCAGTTCTTC.

In this sample, this clone turned up once. The chain recombines TRBV5-1 with TRBJ2-3, with 8 bases that match TRBD1. Losses at the gene ends were 4 bases for V and 6 bases for J; bases not matched to a gene: 7. Germline values: CDR1 SGHRS, CDR2 YFSETQ. The CDR3 has 14 residues. In DNA form, the CDR3 reads TGCGCCAGCAGCGAAGGACAGGGCCCCGATACGCAGTATTTT. It is translated as CASSEGQGPDTQYF.

The chain couples TRBV9 to TRBJ2-7, with 8 positions matching TRBD1. CDR1 and CDR2 (germline): SGDLS, YYNGEE. Unmatched junction bases numbered 5, after V lost 0 bases and J lost 9 bases. The CDR3 extends over 13 amino acids. The CDR3 sequence: CASSVGNRGVQYF. CDR3 nucleotides: TGTGCCAGCAGCGTAGGTAACAGGGGGGTGCAGTACTTC.

The chain recombines TRBV11-2 with TRBJ2-6, with TRBD1 identical over 9 bases. Germline V gives CDR1 SGHAT, CDR2 FQNNGV. The CDR3 extends over 17 amino acids. V shed 6 bases and J 3 bases; nucleotides not matched to a gene: 9. The DNA for the CDR3 is TGTGCCAGCAGAACGACAGGGGGTTCTTTTGGGGCCAACGTCCTGACTTTC. This translates into CASRTTGGSFGANVLTF.

The genes are TRBV6-5 and TRBJ1-4, with no clear D. V lost 0 bases, J lost 7 bases, and 15 bases lay in between. The CDR3 has 16 residues. Germline assignment: CDR1 MNHEY and CDR2 SVGAGI. CDR3 sequence reads: CASSYSGRFGVEKLFF. The CDR3 DNA reads TGTGCCAGCAGTTACTCCGGCCGCTTCGGGGTTGAAAAACTGTTTTTT.

The gene calls are TRBV7-8 and TRBJ2-2, with no clear D. With 3 bases removed from V and 6 bases from J, the gap between germline ends came to 8 bases. The CDR3 has 13 amino acids. The germline CDR1 and CDR2 sequences are SGHVS and FQNEAQ. DNA for the CDR3: TGTGCCAGCAGCTTGATGGCGCCCGGGGAGCTGTTTTTT. It translates to CASSLMAPGELFF.

The rearrangement uses TRBV7-3 and TRBJ2-2; 8 bases align to TRBD1. The CDR3 is made up of 16 amino acids. CDR1 SGHTA and CDR2 FQGTGA come from the germline V gene. V was pared by 2 bases and J by 5 bases, with 7 bases of the junction left unmatched. CDR3 nucleotide sequence: TGTGCCAGCAGCTTAGCGGCAGGGGGCATGACCGGGGAGCTGTTTTTT. Translation gives CASSLAAGGMTGELFF.

The CDR3 coding sequence is TGTGCCAGTAGTATACTCTACCAGTCAACAGGGGACCAAGAGACCCAGTACTTC. Protein: CASSILYQSTGDQETQYF. The genes are TRBV19 and TRBJ2-5; 7 bases are a match to TRBD1. The ends lost 2 bases at V and 0 bases at J; junction bases unmatched: 12. Germline V gives CDR1 LNHDA, CDR2 SQIVND (reference sequence). The CDR3 is made up of 18 amino acids.

The chain employs TRBV3-1 (or the pseudogene TRBV3-2) and TRBJ1-4; possible D gene TRBD1, 5 bases. Trimming took off 0 bases at V and 0 bases at J, with 14 bases between the two ends. CDR1 is LGHDT and CDR2 is YNNKEL in the germline V gene (reference sequence). The CDR3 runs 18 residues. The DNA of the CDR3 is TGTGCCAGCAGCCAAGATTGGGCAGGGATAGCAACTAATGAAAAACTGTTTTTT. It codes for CASSQDWAGIATNEKLFF.

This chain connects TRBV9 to TRBJ1-2; 10 bases map to TRBD1. The CDR3 spans 13 residues. The V gene end was trimmed by 7 bases and the J gene end by 2 bases; junction bases not matched to a gene: 2. Looked up from germline, CDR1 is SGDLS and CDR2 is YYNGEE. The CDR3 protein is CASEGQGNYGYTF. CDR3 coding DNA: TGTGCCAGCGAGGGACAGGGGAACTATGGCTACACCTTC.

This clone turned up a few times. This chain joins TRBV7-9 and TRBJ2-6; the D is unclear. The ends were cut back, 7 bases at V and 1 base at J, with 20 bases in the middle. CDR3 length: 18 amino acids. Germline-derived CDR1 and CDR2 are SEHNR and FQNEAQ (reference sequence). CDR3 region: CASTKEWGSLSGANVLTF. In DNA form, the CDR3 reads TGTGCCAGCACCAAAGAATGGGGTAGCCTTTCTGGGGCCAACGTCCTGACTTTC.

The genes are TRBV9 and TRBJ2-1, with D maybe TRBD2 (6 bases). This CDR3 is built from 15 residues. The V gene lost 0 bases and the J gene lost 4 bases, with 11 bases spanning the gap. Per germline, CDR1 SGDLS and CDR2 YYNGEE. The CDR3, as DNA: TGTGCCAGCAGCGTAGGGGTAGGGACTTACAATGAGCAGTTCTTC. It codes for CASSVGVGTYNEQFF.

As for this clone: The junction departs from the called germline gene at one end, perhaps through a read error. The V and J genes are TRBV7-9 and TRBJ2-6, with D unclear. Germline-derived CDR1 and CDR2 are SEHNR and FQNEAQ (reference sequence). The CDR3 is 14 residues long. CDR3 in amino acids: CAGSPPPSANVLTF. The CDR3 bases are TGTGCCGGCAGCCCCCCCCCTTCAGCCAACGTCCTGACTTTC.

This clone was picked up a small number of times. CDR3 nucleotides: TGTGCCAGCTCACCACCGAGTTTGTCTAGCACAGATACGCAGTATTTT. Its protein product is CASSPPSLSSTDTQYF. The rearrangement uses TRBV18 and TRBJ2-3; D is unclear. With 0 bases removed from V and 0 bases from J, the gap between germline ends came to 10 bases. The CDR3 totals 16 residues. Germline V gives CDR1 KGHSH, CDR2 LQKENI.

The genes are TRBV30 and TRBJ1-4, with 10 bases fitting TRBD1. CDR3 length: 15 residues. Germline CDR1 is GTSNPN and CDR2 is SVGIG (reference sequence). The V segment lost 4 bases and the J segment 7 bases; nucleotides outside the gene matches: 9. CDR3 nucleotides: TGTGCCTGGAACCGGGACAGGGGTTTGTCTGAAAAACTGTTTTTT. This encodes CAWNRDRGLSEKLFF.

The gene calls are TRBV28 and TRBJ2-5; 10 bases are shared with TRBD1. This CDR3 has 17 amino acids. V lost 2 bases, J lost 4 bases, and 10 bases stayed unmatched. Germline CDR1 MDHEN, CDR2 SYDVKM. In DNA form, the CDR3 reads TGTGCCAGCAGTTTAGTCCGGACAGGGGGTTCAGGAGAGACCCAGTACTTC. Translating gives CASSLVRTGGSGETQYF.

J is TRBJ2-7 and V is TRBV13, with 16 bases matching TRBD2. The junction had 8 bases not matched to a gene; V was cut back by 4 bases and J by 8 bases. In germline, CDR1 is PRHDT, CDR2 FYEKMQ (reference sequence). This CDR3 has 16 residues. CDR3 DNA: TGTGCCAGCAGCTCGGGGGGACTAGCGGGGGGGCTTCAGCAGTACTTC. It translates to CASSSGGLAGGLQQYF.

The chain combines TRBV2 with TRBJ2-1; TRBD2 aligns across 8 bases. This CDR3 is 17 amino acids long. With V trimmed by 6 bases and J by 6 bases, 16 bases remained unmatched. CDR1 is SNHLY and CDR2 is FYNNEI in the germline V gene. The CDR3 sequence: CASSALPGLVTGNEQFF. The DNA of the CDR3 is TGTGCCAGCAGCGCGTTACCGGGACTAGTCACAGGCAATGAGCAGTTCTTC.

The V and J genes are TRBV29-1 and TRBJ2-1; D perhaps matches TRBD1 (5 bases). Trimming cost V 7 bases and J 0 bases, with 10 bases left between them. This CDR3 is 13 amino acids long. The germline CDR1 and CDR2 sequences are SQVTM and ANQGSEA. CDR3 DNA sequence: TGCAGCGCATATGACAGCTCCTACAATGAGCAGTTCTTC. It yields the protein CSAYDSSYNEQFF.

This CDR3 is CASSFLGQGSEETQYF. The CDR3 DNA reads as TGCGCCAGCAGCTTTCTAGGACAGGGGTCGGAAGAGACCCAGTACTTC. The rearrangement joins TRBV5-1 to TRBJ2-5, with TRBD1 matching 9 bases. Per germline, CDR1 SGHRS and CDR2 YFSETQ. With 2 bases clipped from V and 3 bases from J, the junction kept 8 bases outside the gene matches. This CDR3 spans 16 amino acids.